This T cell receptor beta chain is from a study of human T cells and chemical hapten exposure. This clonotype has a count of ten or more. Using its own MiXCR run on the RACE reads, TCRdb lists one record per CDR3 protein. The repertoire has 180,000 or so distinct CDR3 sequences, 20% to 25% of them found once; the top ten carry 6% to 8%. The CDR3 runs to 15 residues. V lost 2 bases, J lost 1 base, and 12 bases lay in between. CDR1 and CDR2 (germline): MDHEN, SYDVKM. As to time point: patch test 1, 2 weeks after DPC sensitization. Treatment: therapeutic diphenylcyclopropenone sensitization with weekly scalp DPC.

The source was whole blood, collected in connection with sensitization to the hapten diphenylcyclopropenone (DPC). This receptor was identified in a woman aged 50 to 65 with alopecia areata. Some clones in this sample may be carry-over from other donors' samples. The genes are TRBV28 and TRBJ2-7, with TRBD1 as a possible D gene (5 bases). The CDR3 nucleotides are TGTGCCAGCAGTTTAAGGGGTGTCAGTTCCTACGAGCAGTACTTC. This sequence encodes CASSLRGVSSYEQYF. Supplemented by reference TRBV28 and TRBJ2-7, the full variable domain reads DVKVTQSSRYLVKRTGEKVFLECVQDMDHENMFWYRQDPGLGLRLIYFSYDVKMKEKGDIPEGYSVSREKKERFSLILESASTNQTSMYLCASSLRGVSSYEQYFGPGTRLTVT.